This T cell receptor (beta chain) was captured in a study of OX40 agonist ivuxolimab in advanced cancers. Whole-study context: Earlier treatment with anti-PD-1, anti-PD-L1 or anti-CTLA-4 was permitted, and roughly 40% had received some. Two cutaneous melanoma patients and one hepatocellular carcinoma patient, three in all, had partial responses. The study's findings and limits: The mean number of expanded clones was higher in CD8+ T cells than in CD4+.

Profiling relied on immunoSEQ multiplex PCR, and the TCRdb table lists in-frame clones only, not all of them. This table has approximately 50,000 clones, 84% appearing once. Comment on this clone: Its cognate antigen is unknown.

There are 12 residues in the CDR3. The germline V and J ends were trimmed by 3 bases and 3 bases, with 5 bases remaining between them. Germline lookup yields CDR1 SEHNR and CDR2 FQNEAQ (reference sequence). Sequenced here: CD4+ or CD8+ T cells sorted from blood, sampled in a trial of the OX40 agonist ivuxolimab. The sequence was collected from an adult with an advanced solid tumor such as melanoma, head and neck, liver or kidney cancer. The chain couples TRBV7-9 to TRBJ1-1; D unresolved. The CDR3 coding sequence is TGTGCCAGCAGCTTGGCGTACACTGAAGCTTTCTTT. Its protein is CASSLAYTEAFF.